The next 14 T cell receptor beta chains were all read from a single sample in a study of T-cell reconstitution after alpha-beta-depleted transplantation in children. Unique molecular identifiers tagged the TCRbeta library. TCRdb re-called the PCR reads with MiXCR, one entry per CDR3 protein. The sample has 250,000 to 350,000 distinct CDR3 sequences; around 20% are singletons. Sequencing used PBMCs, mostly from graft donor cells, obtained 180 days after TCRalphabeta/CD19-depleted stem cell transplant. Receptors were obtained from a male patient between 5 and 17 years old who had a stem cell transplant for acute lymphoblastic leukemia, so the T cells may come from the graft donor.

CDR3 amino acids: CAISVGLADYNEQFF. CDR3 bases: TGTGCCATCAGTGTGGGACTAGCAGATTACAATGAGCAGTTCTTC. The chain uses TRBV10-3 and TRBJ2-1, with 9 bases aligning to TRBD2. CDR3 length: 15 residues. CDR1 and CDR2 from the germline V gene are ENHRY and SYGVKD. Losses at the gene ends were 4 bases for V and 4 bases for J; bases not matched to a gene: 5.

The table lists this clonotype with a few counts. The genes are TRBV5-1 and TRBJ1-4; a possible D gene is TRBD1 (6 bases). This CDR3 is 20 amino acids long. CDR1 and CDR2 from the germline V gene are SGHRS and YFSETQ. V was clipped by 3 bases and J by 0 bases, with 24 bases between them. The CDR3 region is CASSSTGLQTAIATNEKLFF. CDR3 DNA sequence: TGCGCCAGCAGCTCCACAGGGCTCCAAACCGCAATCGCAACTAATGAAAAACTGTTTTTT.

V is TRBV25-1 and J is TRBJ2-1, with D uncertain. In germline, CDR1 is MGHDK, CDR2 SYGVNS. The CDR3 loop spans 17 amino acids. Trimming took 4 bases from V and 1 from J, leaving 17 bases between them. Here the CDR3 DNA reads TGTGCCAGCAGTGCCCCTGAGCTGGCCCTTTCCTACAATGAGCAGTTCTTC. Amino acid sequence: CASSAPELALSYNEQFF.

This clonotype was seen a few times. The V and J genes are TRBV20-1 and TRBJ1-1; the D is unclear. In germline, CDR1 is DFQATT, CDR2 SNEGSKA (reference sequence). The CDR3 is 16 amino acids. The V and J ends lost 3 bases and 0 bases respectively, with 17 bases between them. For the CDR3, the DNA is TGCAGTGCTAGGACTAGGCCACGGACGTTGAACACTGAAGCTTTCTTT. Protein: CSARTRPRTLNTEAFF.

This clonotype was seen a few times. This chain links TRBV10-3 with TRBJ2-1, with 14 bases matching TRBD2. CDR1 and CDR2 (germline): ENHRY, SYGVKD. Trimming took 9 bases from V and 9 from J; bases not matched to a gene: 7. CDR3 length: 14 amino acids. The CDR3 DNA is TGTGCCATAGGGACTAGCGGGAGCGGGGGTGAGCAGTTCTTC. This gives the protein CAIGTSGSGGEQFF.

The rearrangement links TRBV12-5 to TRBJ2-5; D unclear. The CDR3 loop spans 15 amino acids. Trimming pared 5 bases from V and 6 bases from J, leaving 19 bases between. Germline assignment: CDR1 LGHNT and CDR2 FRNRAP. The CDR3 coding sequence is TGTGCTAGTGGTCCCCAGAGGATAGCACGACAGACCCAGTACTTC. Translated: CASGPQRIARQTQYF. Based on the CDR3 plus reference TRBV12-5 and TRBJ2-5, the full variable domain is DARVTQTPRHKVTEMGQEVTMRCQPILGHNTVFWYRQTMMQGLELLAYFRNRAPLDDSGMPKDRFSAEMPDATLATLKIQPSEPRDSAVYFCASGPQRIARQTQYFGPGTRLLVL.

The CDR3 DNA follows: TGTGCCATCAGTGAGCTTGGGACAGGGGGCGCCTACAATGAGCAGTTCTTC. Its protein product is CAISELGTGGAYNEQFF. This chain joins TRBV10-3 and TRBJ2-1, with 12 bases that match TRBD1. Germline V gene sequence: CDR1 ENHRY, CDR2 SYGVKD. V lost 2 bases to trimming and J lost 2 bases; unmatched junction nucleotides: 4. This CDR3 region has 17 residues.

This clonotype was observed a few times. This rearrangement joins TRBV5-1 to TRBJ2-2, with 8 bases lining up with TRBD1. This CDR3 has 17 amino acids. V trimming: 2 bases; J trimming: 2 bases; junction bases outside the gene matches: 8. CDR1 and CDR2 (germline): SGHRS, YFSETQ. This chain's CDR3 is CASSFRQGAPNTGELFF. CDR3 bases: TGCGCCAGCAGCTTCCGGCAGGGGGCGCCAAACACCGGGGAGCTGTTTTTT.

J is TRBJ1-2 and V is TRBV3-1; the D is unclear. Germline CDR1 is LGHDT and CDR2 is YNNKEL (reference sequence). The CDR3 is made up of 15 amino acids. Trimming left V 2 bases short and J 8 bases short, with 18 bases between. The CDR3 here is CASSQSRAARLGYTF. CDR3 nucleotide sequence: TGTGCCAGCAGCCAATCCCGGGCAGCGCGCCTAGGCTACACCTTC.

The table lists this clonotype with many counts. The rearrangement links TRBV5-1 to TRBJ1-1; D gene uncertain. In germline, CDR1 is SGHRS, CDR2 YFSETQ. V lost 2 bases and J 4 bases, leaving 9 bases between the germline ends. CDR3 length equals 13 residues. CDR3 DNA: TGCGCCAGCAGCTTCGGTCAGATCACTGAAGCTTTCTTT. Translating it yields CASSFGQITEAFF.

V and J are TRBV5-1 and TRBJ2-1, with D tentatively TRBD2 (5 bases). Looked up from germline, CDR1 is SGHRS and CDR2 is YFSETQ. The CDR3 totals 14 residues. The germline V and J ends were trimmed by 2 bases and 8 bases, with 14 bases remaining between them. CDR3 in amino acids: CASSFPEAGDEQFF. Written as DNA, the CDR3 is TGCGCCAGCAGCTTCCCGGAGGCTGGGGATGAGCAGTTCTTC.

The rearrangement links TRBV7-3 to TRBJ2-1, with TRBD2 identical over 9 bases. The CDR3 has 18 amino acids. CDR1 and CDR2 (germline): SGHTA, FQGTGA. J lost 2 bases, V lost 5 bases, and 13 bases had no gene match. CDR3 amino acids: CASSPVGSGRLTYNEQFF. The CDR3 region has the DNA TGTGCCAGCAGCCCCGTTGGTAGCGGGAGATTGACCTACAATGAGCAGTTCTTC.

This clonotype was detected a few times. The rearrangement joins TRBV9 to TRBJ2-1; D call uncertain. Germline V lookup: CDR1 SGDLS, CDR2 YYNGEE. The V end lost 2 bases, the J end lost 3 bases, and 9 bases lay between the germline ends. This CDR3 comprises 14 residues. CDR3 bases: TGTGCCAGCAGCGTTGGCTACCTCTACAATGAGCAGTTCTTC. It yields the protein CASSVGYLYNEQFF.

This clonotype occurred a few times. The chain links TRBV10-3 to TRBJ2-7; 7 bases agree with TRBD2. Germline assignment: CDR1 ENHRY and CDR2 SYGVKD. Losses at the gene ends were 5 bases for V and 0 bases for J; bases not matched to a gene: 7. The CDR3 extends over 15 amino acids. CDR3 region: CAISSGTESSYEQYF. For the CDR3, the DNA is TGTGCCATCAGTAGCGGGACGGAGAGCTCCTACGAGCAGTACTTC.